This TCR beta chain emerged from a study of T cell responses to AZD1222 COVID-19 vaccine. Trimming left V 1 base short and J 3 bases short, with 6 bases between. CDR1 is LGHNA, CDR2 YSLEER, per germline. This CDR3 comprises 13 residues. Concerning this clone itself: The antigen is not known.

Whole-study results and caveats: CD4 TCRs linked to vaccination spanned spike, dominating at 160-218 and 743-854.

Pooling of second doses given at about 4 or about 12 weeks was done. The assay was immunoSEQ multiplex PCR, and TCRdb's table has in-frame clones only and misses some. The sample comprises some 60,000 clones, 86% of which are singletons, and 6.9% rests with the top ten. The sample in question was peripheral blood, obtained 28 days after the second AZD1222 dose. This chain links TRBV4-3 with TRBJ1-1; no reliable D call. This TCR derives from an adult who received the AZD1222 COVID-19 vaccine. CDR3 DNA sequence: TGCGCCAGCAGCCAAGTCGTGTACACTGAAGCTTTCTTT. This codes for CASSQVVYTEAFF.